The present TCR beta chain was sequenced within a study of cytomegalovirus exposure and HLA in healthy donors. The PCR contained 60 Vbeta and 13 Jbeta primers. Profiling relied on immunoSEQ multiplex PCR, and the TCRdb table lists in-frame clones only, not all of them. The sample lists about 150,000 clones, 65% to 80% occurring once. The V gene end was trimmed by 8 bases and the J gene end by 9 bases; junction bases not matched to a gene: 9. CDR3 length: 14 amino acids. The germline gives CDR1 MDHEN, CDR2 SYDVKM. Nominally healthy donors were sampled, though unrecorded immune exposures were likely. Material for sequencing was PBMCs. This chain joins TRBV28 and TRBJ1-6, with 8 bases fitting TRBD1. The clonotype originates from a middle-aged man in good health and CMV-seropositive. The CDR3: CASDSGRGRSPLHF. The CDR3 DNA follows: TGTGCCAGCGATTCGGGCAGGGGGCGTTCACCCCTCCACTTT.